This T cell receptor beta chain was recorded in a study of CD8 T cells in Susac syndrome. Purification of the CD8+ and CD4+ T cells relied on negative isolation, and TEMRA cells underwent FACS enrichment. The RNA input was roughly 0.45 to 1 ug, and it was reverse transcribed with random hexamers. TCRdb re-analysed the immunoSEQ multiplex PCR reads in MiXCR, keeping a single row per CDR3 protein. This table holds about 290,000 distinct CDR3 sequences, approximately 85% found once. This clonotype was counted between two and nine times. V lost 0 bases and J 2 bases, leaving 6 bases between the germline ends. The germline V gene has CDR1 SGHDT and CDR2 YYEEEE. The CDR3 has 14 amino acids.

The chain uses TRBV5-6 and TRBJ1-5; unclear D gene. The material sequenced was CD8+ T cells from PBMCs. This receptor was obtained from a human donor with multiple sclerosis. The CDR3 reads CASSLAQGNQPQHF. As DNA, the CDR3 is TGTGCCAGCAGCTTGGCCCAGGGCAATCAGCCCCAGCATTTT.